The sequence of this T cell receptor beta chain was determined in a study of cytotoxic CD8 clonotypes in ibrutinib-treated CLL. Across the study: Responses: approximately 25 partial, 2 complete; after median around 64 months, approximately 15 stayed remitted, roughly 12 progressed. General study results and limits: T-cell clonality at baseline went above that of age-matched healthy donors and rose and fell with circulating CD8+ T-cell counts.

J was trimmed by 0 bases and V by 4 bases; bases with no gene match: 5. Germline lookup yields CDR1 KGHSH and CDR2 LQKENI. This CDR3 comprises 15 residues. The targeted sequencing depth was 1 in 200,000 to 1 in 1 million T cells. Assay: immunoSEQ multiplex PCR; the TCRdb copy retains only in-frame clones and omits some. The data contain over 40,000 clones, 70% to 90% of them seen just once; the ten biggest clones take up 20%. To note about this clone: Antigen unknown.

The chain carries TRBV18 and TRBJ1-1; 7 bases match TRBD1. The sequences come from PBMCs, collected after 24 months of ibrutinib treatment. The sequence was obtained from a human donor with chronic lymphocytic leukemia. DNA for the CDR3: TGTGCCAGCTCACAGGGGGCGAGGTTGAACACTGAAGCTTTCTTT. Translation: CASSQGARLNTEAFF.